Below, 18 T cell receptor beta chains from the same sample are listed, as sequenced in a study of T cell repertoires in cytomegalovirus infection. These receptors' antigens are unknown. One entry per CDR3 protein results from TCRdb running MiXCR on the reads. The sample holds roughly 350,000 distinct CDR3 sequences; about 34% are singletons and the top ten take 13%. Sample: cultured PBMCs, taken from culture after CMV antigen stimulation. These receptors were collected from a human donor in good health (CMV status not recorded). Some clones in this sample may be carry-over from other donors' samples.

This chain links TRBV28 with TRBJ2-7; TRBD1 matches 9 bases. Germline V gives CDR1 MDHEN, CDR2 SYDVKM. V trimming: 8 bases; J trimming: 2 bases; junction bases outside the gene matches: 4. The CDR3 extends over 13 amino acids. CDR3 region: CASGWDRAYEQYF. CDR3 in DNA: TGTGCCAGCGGTTGGGACAGGGCCTACGAGCAGTACTTC.

This chain connects TRBV6-5 to TRBJ1-1, with D possibly matching TRBD1 (5 bases). The germline gives CDR1 MNHEY, CDR2 SVGAGI. The ends were cut back, 0 bases at V and 6 bases at J, with 11 bases in the middle. CDR3 length: 14 residues. The CDR3 loop reads CASSYSTLGAEAFF. In nucleotides, the CDR3 is TGTGCCAGCAGTTACTCGACTCTAGGGGCTGAAGCTTTCTTT.

This clonotype was recorded a few times. V usage is TRBV7-2 and J usage is TRBJ2-1; 11 nucleotides align to TRBD2. This CDR3 region has 16 residues. The germline V gene has CDR1 SGHTA and CDR2 FQGNSA. V lost 0 bases, J lost 10 bases, and 8 bases stayed unmatched. The DNA for the CDR3 is TGTGCCAGCAGCTTAGCCTTTACTAGCGGGAGTAAAGAGCAGTTCTTC. Translated: CASSLAFTSGSKEQFF.

This clonotype has a handful of counts. The gene calls are TRBV7-2 and TRBJ2-1, with D unresolved. The ends were cut back, 3 bases at V and 3 bases at J, with 9 bases in the middle. Germline CDR1 reads SGHTA; CDR2 reads FQGNSA. The CDR3 sequence is 14 residues long. CDR3 DNA: TGTGCCAGCAGCTTTGTCGCCGTCTACAATGAGCAGTTCTTC. Residues: CASSFVAVYNEQFF.

In this sample, this clonotype turned up many times. V gene TRBV7-2 combines with J gene TRBJ2-1; TRBD2 matches at 8 bases. Germline loops: CDR1 SGHTA, CDR2 FQGNSA. The J segment lost 0 bases and the V segment lost 5 bases, leaving 3 bases of the junction unmatched. This CDR3 is 15 amino acids long. The CDR3 nucleotides are TGTGCCAGCAGCGCTACTAGCGGCTCCTACAATGAGCAGTTCTTC. It encodes CASSATSGSYNEQFF.

In this sample, this clonotype turned up a few times. This chain connects TRBV25-1 to TRBJ1-3; D gene ambiguous. This CDR3 spans 12 amino acids. Trimming removed 4 bases from V and 10 bases from J, with 11 bases in between. Germline CDR1 reads MGHDK; CDR2 reads SYGVNS. CDR3 bases: TGTGCCAGCAGTGCCCGACAAGAGACCATATATTTT. Amino acid sequence: CASSARQETIYF.

The CDR3 protein is CASSLLGAGDQQYF. CDR3 in DNA: TGTGCCAGCAGCCTTTTAGGGGCGGGAGACCAGCAGTACTTC. V and J are TRBV7-4 and TRBJ2-7; 7 nucleotides align to TRBD2. Germline loops: CDR1 SGHVT, CDR2 SQSDAQ. J was trimmed by 8 bases and V by 5 bases; bases with no gene match: 12. CDR3 length: 14 amino acids.

This clonotype was seen a handful of times. This rearrangement joins TRBV4-1 to TRBJ2-2; 7 bases map to TRBD2. CDR3 size: 16 residues. Germline V gene sequence: CDR1 MGHRA, CDR2 YSYEKL. The junction had 7 bases not matched to a gene; V was cut back by 3 bases and J by 3 bases. CDR3 coding DNA: TGCGCCAGCAGCCACTCCGTGGGAGGGGACACCGGGGAGCTGTTTTTT. Its translation: CASSHSVGGDTGELFF.

This clonotype has at least ten counts. The rearrangement uses TRBV7-9 and TRBJ2-7, with TRBD1 matching 7 bases. Per the germline V gene, CDR1 is SEHNR and CDR2 is FQNEAQ (reference sequence). Trimming cost V 4 bases and J 2 bases; bases outside gene matches: 8. The CDR3 is 15 amino acids. The CDR3 DNA follows: TGTGCCAGCAGCTATGCGGACAGGCGAACCTACGAGCAGTACTTC. Translation: CASSYADRRTYEQYF.

The rearrangement joins TRBV12-3 or TRBV12-4 to TRBJ1-1; no clear D. The germline V and J ends were trimmed by 6 bases and 10 bases, with 12 bases remaining between them. The CDR3 totals 11 residues. This CDR3 is CASSLRDVAFF. In nucleotides, the CDR3 is TGTGCCAGCAGCCTCCGCGATGTAGCTTTCTTT.

This clonotype was seen ten or more times. This chain joins TRBV7-2 and TRBJ2-5, with 8 bases fitting TRBD2. Trimming at V came to 1 base and at J to 4 bases, leaving 5 bases not matched to a gene. CDR3 length: 15 residues. The germline V gene encodes CDR1 SGHTA and CDR2 FQGNSA. CDR3 amino acids: CASSLESGSPETQYF. The CDR3 DNA reads TGTGCCAGCAGCTTAGAAAGCGGGAGCCCAGAGACCCAGTACTTC.

This clonotype has at least ten counts. The chain couples TRBV7-8 to TRBJ1-1, with D unresolved. This CDR3 region has 14 residues. With 5 bases removed from V and 1 base from J, the gap between germline ends came to 11 bases. The germline V gene has CDR1 SGHVS and CDR2 FQNEAQ. This chain's CDR3 is CASSMGQTNTEAFF. The CDR3 DNA sequence: TGTGCCAGCAGCATGGGTCAGACGAACACTGAAGCTTTCTTT.

Only a few counts were recorded for this clonotype. V gene TRBV28 combines with J gene TRBJ2-5; 7 nucleotides align to TRBD2. The CDR3 spans 15 residues. Per the germline V gene, CDR1 is MDHEN and CDR2 is SYDVKM. The junction had 7 bases not matched to a gene; V was cut back by 5 bases and J by 1 base. In DNA form, the CDR3 reads TGTGCCAGCAGTACCCTACTAGCGAGCCAAGAGACCCAGTACTTC. Translated, it gives CASSTLLASQETQYF.

The chain carries TRBV6-8 and TRBJ1-4; D gene ambiguous. The length of the CDR3 is 13 residues. The V gene's germline CDR1 is MNHGY and CDR2 SAAAGT. The V gene lost 2 bases and the J gene lost 7 bases, with 8 bases spanning the gap. This chain's CDR3 is CASSYDGIEKLFF. DNA for the CDR3: TGTGCCAGCAGTTACGACGGGATTGAAAAACTGTTTTTT.

The chain has TRBV2 and TRBJ2-1; 13 nucleotides line up with TRBD2. CDR3 length: 15 residues. Losses at the gene ends were 6 bases for V and 2 bases for J; bases not matched to a gene: 1. Germline loops: CDR1 SNHLY, CDR2 FYNNEI. The CDR3 is CASRGTSGTYNEQFF. The CDR3 region has the DNA TGTGCCAGCAGGGGGACTAGCGGGACCTACAATGAGCAGTTCTTC.

This clonotype has ten or more counts. The rearrangement joins TRBV7-2 to TRBJ1-6; D may be TRBD1 (6 bases). Germline V lookup: CDR1 SGHTA, CDR2 FQGNSA. CDR3 length: 18 amino acids. V lost 4 bases and J 4 bases, leaving 20 bases between the germline ends. The CDR3 loop reads CASSSQEQGRVYNSPLHF. CDR3 sequence (DNA): TGTGCCAGCAGCTCCCAAGAACAGGGAAGGGTTTATAATTCACCCCTCCACTTT.

The rearrangement links TRBV30 to TRBJ1-2; D gene unclear. Germline V gives CDR1 GTSNPN, CDR2 SVGIG (reference sequence). V was clipped by 5 bases and J by 2 bases, with 9 bases between them. The CDR3 extends over 12 amino acids. The CDR3 reads CAWQRLNYGYTF. The CDR3, as DNA: TGTGCCTGGCAACGGCTGAACTATGGCTACACCTTC.

This clonotype was seen a few times. The chain combines TRBV18 with TRBJ2-1; D is uncertain. CDR1 and CDR2 from the germline V gene are KGHSH and LQKENI. This CDR3 is 15 amino acids long. The V and J ends lost 0 bases and 3 bases respectively, with 9 bases between them. CDR3 protein: CASSPPLMGYNEQFF. The CDR3 coding sequence is TGTGCCAGCTCACCACCTCTAATGGGCTACAATGAGCAGTTCTTC.